Each of the 9 T cell receptor beta chains below was sequenced from the same sample in a study of beta chain features in type 1 diabetes. TCRB transcripts that were expressed got sequenced, as all of the isolated RNA had been reverse transcribed. Only in-frame clones appear in the TCRdb table, and some are missing; sequencing was by immunoSEQ multiplex PCR. Of roughly 130,000 clones listed, approximately 9.2% were seen once; the top ten hold about 0.68%. The source material was central memory CD4+ T cells from blood. These receptors all come from a man between 18 and 29 years old in good health.

The chain recombines TRBV11-1 with TRBJ2-3; tentatively, D is TRBD1 (5 bases). Trimming took off 4 bases at V and 4 bases at J, with 15 bases between the two ends. The germline CDR1 and CDR2 sequences are SGHAT and FQDESV (reference sequence). The CDR3 length is 15 residues. The CDR3 DNA sequence: TGTGCCAGCAGCTCGGATGGGGCGCCCCCAGATACGCAGTATTTT. It codes for CASSSDGAPPDTQYF.

This clone was counted ten times or more. V and J are TRBV4-1 and TRBJ2-5; 9 bases are a match to TRBD1. Unmatched junction bases numbered 8, after V lost 1 base and J lost 5 bases. This CDR3 is built from 16 residues. The germline V gene encodes CDR1 MGHRA and CDR2 YSYEKL. The CDR3 nucleotides are TGCGCCAGCAGCCAAGGGTTCGGGACAGGGCTTGAGACCCAGTACTTC. Its protein is CASSQGFGTGLETQYF.

This clone occurred many times. The chain carries TRBV11-2 and TRBJ2-2, with TRBD2 matching 11 bases. The CDR3 contains 15 residues. Germline assignment: CDR1 SGHAT and CDR2 FQNNGV. J gave up 6 bases and V 7 bases, and 7 bases lay outside the gene matches. The CDR3 sequence is CASNEFSGGAGELFF. The DNA for the CDR3 is TGTGCCAGCAACGAATTTAGCGGGGGGGCCGGGGAGCTGTTTTTT.

V and J are TRBV2 and TRBJ1-2; 7 bases match TRBD1. J was trimmed by 8 bases and V by 8 bases; bases with no gene match: 14. Germline values: CDR1 SNHLY, CDR2 FYNNEI. The CDR3 is made up of 14 amino acids. CDR3 sequence: CASSLFTGADGYTF. CDR3 nucleotide sequence: TGTGCCAGCTCGCTTTTTACAGGGGCGGACGGCTACACCTTC.

The genes are TRBV7-9 and TRBJ1-2; 7 bases are a match to TRBD1. This CDR3 has 13 amino acids. The ends lost 5 bases at V and 1 base at J; junction bases unmatched: 1. Germline CDR1 is SEHNR and CDR2 is FQNEAQ (reference sequence). In nucleotides, the CDR3 is TGTGCCAGCAGCCGGGACAGTAACTATGGCTACACCTTC. Residues: CASSRDSNYGYTF.

This clone was detected a few times. V usage is TRBV19 and J usage is TRBJ1-1; TRBD1 matches 7 bases. Germline V gene data show CDR1 as LNHDA and CDR2 as SQIVND (reference sequence). CDR3 length: 11 amino acids. Unmatched junction bases numbered 4, after V lost 9 bases and J lost 6 bases. The CDR3 is CASGDRAEAFF. The CDR3 coding sequence is TGTGCCAGCGGAGACAGGGCTGAAGCTTTCTTT.

The gene calls are TRBV28 and TRBJ2-7; tentatively, D is TRBD2 (6 bases). Germline CDR1 is MDHEN and CDR2 is SYDVKM. V was clipped by 6 bases and J by 9 bases, with 18 bases between them. This CDR3 is built from 13 residues. The CDR3 DNA is TGTGCCAGCAGGGAGCATTCGACCGGGGGGCAGTACTTC. Amino acid sequence: CASREHSTGGQYF. Based on the CDR3 plus reference TRBV28 and TRBJ2-7, the full variable domain is DVKVTQSSRYLVKRTGEKVFLECVQDMDHENMFWYRQDPGLGLRLIYFSYDVKMKEKGDIPEGYSVSREKKERFSLILESASTNQTSMYLCASREHSTGGQYFGPGTRLTVT.

This clone appeared a few times. The chain uses TRBV2 and TRBJ2-3; D perhaps matches TRBD1 (7 bases). CDR1 is SNHLY, CDR2 FYNNEI, per germline. Deletions cut 4 bases from V and 5 bases from J, with 19 bases between. The CDR3 has 16 residues. DNA of the CDR3: TGTGCCAGCAGTGGATACAGGGGTGGAGGGGGAGATACGCAGTATTTT. Translation: CASSGYRGGGGDTQYF.

This chain connects TRBV10-3 to TRBJ1-1, with D perhaps TRBD1 (5 bases). This CDR3 contains 12 residues. V lost 6 bases and J lost 6, with 11 bases in between. CDR1 is ENHRY and CDR2 is SYGVKD in the germline V gene. The CDR3 DNA is TGTGCCATCAGGTCAGGGTCAGCTGAAGCTTTCTTT. It yields the protein CAIRSGSAEAFF.